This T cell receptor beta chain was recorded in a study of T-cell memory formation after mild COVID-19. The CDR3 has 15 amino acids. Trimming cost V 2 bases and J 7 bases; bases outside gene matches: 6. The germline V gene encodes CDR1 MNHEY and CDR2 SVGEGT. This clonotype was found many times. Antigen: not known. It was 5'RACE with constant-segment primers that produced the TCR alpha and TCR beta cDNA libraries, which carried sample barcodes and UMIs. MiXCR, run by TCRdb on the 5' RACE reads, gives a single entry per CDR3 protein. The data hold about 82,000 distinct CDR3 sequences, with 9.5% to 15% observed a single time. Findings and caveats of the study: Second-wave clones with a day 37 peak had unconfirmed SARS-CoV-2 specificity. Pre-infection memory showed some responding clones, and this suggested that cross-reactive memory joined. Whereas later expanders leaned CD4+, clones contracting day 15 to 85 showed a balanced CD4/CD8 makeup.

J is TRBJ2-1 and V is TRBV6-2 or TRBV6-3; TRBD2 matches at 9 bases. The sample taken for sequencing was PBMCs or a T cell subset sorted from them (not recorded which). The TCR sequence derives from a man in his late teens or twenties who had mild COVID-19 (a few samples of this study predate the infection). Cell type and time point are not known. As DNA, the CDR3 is TGTGCCAGCAGTTACGAGGTAGCGGGGGCAAATGAGCAGTTCTTC. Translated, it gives CASSYEVAGANEQFF.